Shown below are 2 T cell receptor beta chains from a single sample sequenced in a study of T cells in Graves' hyperthyroidism and ophthalmopathy. TCR beta CDR3 regions were amplified from RNA. Carried out on the TCR CDR3, a first-round RT-PCR used the HTBI primer set. A single record per CDR3 protein comes from TCRdb applying MiXCR to the multiplex PCR reads. The sample gives 300,000 to 400,000 distinct CDR3 sequences, 18% of which show up once; approximately 49% is in the top ten. Material for sequencing was blood. The receptors shown here come from a woman aged 45-59 years with Graves' hyperthyroidism.

The gene calls are TRBV6-2 or TRBV6-3 and TRBJ2-7, with 7 nucleotides matching TRBD1. Trimming at V came to 7 bases and at J to 3 bases, leaving 6 bases not matched to a gene. The CDR3 consists of 13 residues. CDR1 MNHEY and CDR2 SVGEGT come from the germline V gene. CDR3 bases: TGTGCCAGCAAACAGGGGCGTAACTACGAGCAGTACTTC. It yields the protein CASKQGRNYEQYF.

This clonotype was counted only a few times. Here the CDR3 reads CASIAGTGFSRNQPQHF. CDR3 nucleotide sequence: TGCGCCAGCATCGCCGGGACAGGTTTTTCGCGGAATCAGCCCCAGCATTTT. V usage is TRBV10-2 and J usage is TRBJ1-5; 8 bases line up with TRBD1. V was clipped by 7 bases and J by 4 bases; unmatched bases: 15. The CDR3 contains 17 residues. CDR1 WSHSY and CDR2 SAAADI come from the germline V gene.